What follows is one T cell receptor (beta chain) and its context. These data are taken from a study of blood T cell repertoires in COVID-19. The overall study: The origin of the acute and convalescent COVID-19 samples was the United States, Italy and Spain. The analysed material was cDNA or gDNA that came from T cells, B-cell-depleted T cells, or PBMCs.

In the original processing: Amplification with reference gene primers provided the estimates of nucleated cell counts. TCRdb's table, derived via immunoSEQ multiplex PCR, lists solely in-frame clones and lacks some. That table furnishes V, J and clone size, whereas the DNA furnished D and trimming. There are under 350,000 clones in the sample; 70% to 90% occur only once, and roughly 7.8% lies in the top ten. CDR1 is SGHTA, CDR2 FQGTGA, per germline. J lost 2 bases, V lost 3 bases, and 5 bases had no gene match. The CDR3 runs to 15 residues. The sequence derives from a human donor in a cohort sampled during active COVID-19. The rearrangement joins TRBV7-3 to TRBJ1-1; TRBD1 agrees at 8 bases. The sequencing sample was made of peripheral blood. CDR3 in DNA: TGTGCCAGCAGCTTGCAGACAGGGGAAAACACTGAAGCTTTCTTT. It yields the protein CASSLQTGENTEAFF.